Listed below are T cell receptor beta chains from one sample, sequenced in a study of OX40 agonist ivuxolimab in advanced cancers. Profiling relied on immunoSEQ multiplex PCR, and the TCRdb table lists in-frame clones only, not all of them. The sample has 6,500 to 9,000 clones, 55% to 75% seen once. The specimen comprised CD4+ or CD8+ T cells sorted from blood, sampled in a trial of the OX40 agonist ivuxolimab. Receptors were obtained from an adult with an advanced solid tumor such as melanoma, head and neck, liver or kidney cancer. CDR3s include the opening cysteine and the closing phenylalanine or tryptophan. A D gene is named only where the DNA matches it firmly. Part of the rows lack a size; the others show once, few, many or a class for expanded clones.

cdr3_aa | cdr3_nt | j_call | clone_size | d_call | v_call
CASSTGANNSPLHF | TGTGCCAGCAGCACAGGGGCCAATAATTCACCCCTCCACTTT | TRBJ1-6 | few | TRBD1 | TRBV6-5
CASSGGGAHRSYEQYF | TGTGCCAGCAGCGGCGGGGGGGCCCACCGCTCCTACGAGCAGTACTTC | TRBJ2-7 | once | TRBD2 | TRBV14
CASSLEHRGGPLRETQYF | TGTGCCAGCAGCTTAGAACATCGCGGGGGGCCCCTCCGCGAGACCCAGTACTTC | TRBJ2-5 | - | TRBD2 | TRBV11-1
CASSIGQNHYEQYF | TGCGCCAGCAGTATCGGACAGAATCACTACGAGCAGTACTTC | TRBJ2-7 | once | - | TRBV5-1
CASSLVGPGTYEQYF | TGCGCCAGCAGCTTGGTTGGTCCAGGGACCTACGAGCAGTACTTC | TRBJ2-7 | - | - | TRBV5-1
CASSTGGVWYGYTF | TGTGCCAGTAGTACAGGGGGTGTGTGGTATGGCTACACCTTC | TRBJ1-2 | - | TRBD1 | TRBV19
CASRGGVANTYEQYF | TGTGCCAGCAGGGGGGGGGTGGCCAACACCTACGAGCAGTACTTC | TRBJ2-7 | few | TRBD2 | TRBV27
CASSSAQGSDTQYF | TGTGCCAGCAGCTCCGCCCAGGGATCAGATACGCAGTATTTT | TRBJ2-3 | - | - | TRBV7-7
CASSTGGNTGELFF | TGTGCCAGCAGCACGGGGGGGAACACCGGGGAGCTGTTTTTT | TRBJ2-2 | - | TRBD2 | TRBV9
CASRPGTRYPTDTQYF | TGTGCCAGCAGACCCGGGACCCGATATCCTACAGATACGCAGTATTTT | TRBJ2-3 | - | - | TRBV2
CASSTWGGGDEQFF | TGTGCCAGCAGCACCTGGGGAGGGGGCGATGAGCAGTTCTTC | TRBJ2-1 | - | - | TRBV9
CASSPLREGSYEQYF | TGCGCCAGCAGCCCCCTACGGGAGGGCTCCTACGAGCAGTACTTC | TRBJ2-7 | - | TRBD2 | TRBV4-1
CASSLSSSYEQYF | TGTGCCAGCAGCTTGTCTAGCTCCTACGAGCAGTACTTC | TRBJ2-7 | - | - | TRBV5-4
CASTGDPSRENIQYF | TGTGCCAGCACCGGTGACCCCTCCCGGGAAAACATTCAGTACTTC | TRBJ2-4 | - | - | TRBV27
CASSVGGLSADTQYF | TGTGCCAGCAGCGTAGGGGGATTATCGGCAGATACGCAGTATTTT | TRBJ2-3 | - | - | TRBV9
CASSPGGQPQHF | TGTGCCAGTAGTCCCGGGGGTCAGCCCCAGCATTTT | TRBJ1-5 | - | - | TRBV27
CASSHTPPGDLVHQAYEQYF | TGCGCCAGCAGTCATACACCCCCAGGGGACCTGGTTCACCAAGCCTACGAGCAGTACTTC | TRBJ2-7 | - | - | TRBV23-1
CASSYASPDTQYF | TGTGCCAGCAGTTACGCCAGCCCAGATACGCAGTATTTT | TRBJ2-3 | medium-sized | - | TRBV6-5
CASSSGQGRVYEQYF | TGTGCCAGCAGTTCGGGACAGGGAAGGGTCTACGAGCAGTACTTC | TRBJ2-7 | - | TRBD1 | TRBV27
CASSKGRPPGANVLTF | TGCGCCAGCAGCAAGGGACGGCCCCCTGGGGCCAACGTCCTGACTTTC | TRBJ2-6 | - | - | TRBV5-1